These T cell receptor beta chains were read from a single sample in a study of blood T cell repertoires in COVID-19. Using immunoSEQ multiplex PCR, the repertoire was profiled, and TCRdb retains in-frame clones only, with some absent. Among about 140,000 clones listed, around 85% were seen once. The sample taken for sequencing was peripheral blood. Source of these receptors: a man between 45 and 60 years old with acute or convalescent COVID-19. The CDR3 runs from the conserved cysteine through the conserved F or W. The D gene is left open where the match is weak. Where a row states a size, it is once, few, many or the class of an expanded clone; other rows omit it.

TRBJ1-6,14,.,TRBV11-1,.,CASSLIMYNSPLHF,TGTGCCAGCAGCTTAATTATGTATAATTCACCCCTCCACTTT
TRBJ1-2,15,TRBD1,TRBV6-5,once,CASSYSPTGRDGYTF,TGTGCCAGCAGTTATTCCCCGACAGGGCGGGATGGCTACACCTTC
TRBJ1-1,15,TRBD1,TRBV25-1,.,CASSSQGTVDTEAFF,TGTGCCAGCAGTTCGCAAGGGACAGTCGATACTGAAGCTTTCTTT
TRBJ1-1,13,.,TRBV19,.,CASSISPDTEAFF,TGTGCCAGTAGTATATCCCCTGACACTGAAGCTTTCTTT
TRBJ2-1,15,TRBD1,TRBV13,few,CASSFRDSIYNEQFF,TGTGCCAGCAGCTTCCGGGACAGCATCTACAATGAGCAGTTCTTC
TRBJ2-5,10,.,TRBV30,.,CAWSVETQYF,TGTGCCTGGAGCGTGGAGACCCAGTACTTC
TRBJ2-5,12,TRBD2,TRBV6-5,.,CASTSGSETQYF,TGTGCCAGCACTAGCGGGAGTGAGACCCAGTACTTC
TRBJ1-1,15,.,TRBV5-1,few,CASSLVEGAGTEAFF,TGCGCCAGCAGCTTGGTGGAGGGAGCGGGCACTGAAGCTTTCTTT
TRBJ2-3,18,TRBD2,TRBV11-2,once,CASSLLGAGGASTDTQYF,TGTGCCAGCAGCTTACTGGGAGCGGGGGGCGCTAGCACAGATACGCAGTATTTT
TRBJ1-2,13,.,TRBV5-1,once,CASQSGGNYGYTF,TGCGCCAGCCAGAGCGGGGGAAACTATGGCTACACCTTC
TRBJ2-1,15,TRBD2,TRBV5-1,.,CASLRASGAYNEQFF,TGCGCCAGCCTCAGGGCTAGCGGAGCCTACAATGAGCAGTTCTTC
TRBJ2-6,15,.,TRBV6-5,.,CASSSIPAGANVLTF,TGTGCCAGCAGTTCGATCCCCGCGGGGGCCAACGTCCTGACTTTC
TRBJ1-4,15,.,TRBV4-1,.,CASSQEVPGVEKLFF,TGCGCCAGCAGCCAAGAGGTTCCAGGGGTGGAAAAACTGTTTTTT
TRBJ2-3,16,TRBD1,TRBV2,.,CASSPGTGGMTDTQYF,TGTGCCAGCAGCCCCGGGACAGGGGGCATGACAGATACGCAGTATTTT
TRBJ1-2,15,TRBD1,TRBV15,once,CATSRDLGTGYGYTF,TGTGCCACCAGCAGAGATTTAGGGACAGGATATGGCTACACCTTC